Shown below are 22 T cell receptor beta chains from a single sample sequenced in a study of PD-1 blockade in classical Hodgkin lymphoma. The data were produced by immunoSEQ multiplex PCR, yet TCRdb's version contains in-frame clones alone and is incomplete. The sample yields more than 85,000 clones, 89% seen once. Time point described: cycle 4 day 1 (C4D1), after six to seven weeks of nivolumab. With no exception, relapse followed autologous stem cell transplantation in all patients, and brentuximab vedotin exposure varied. Source: peripheral blood mononuclear cells (PBMCs), taken before the fourth cycle of nivolumab. These receptors were collected from a human donor with classical Hodgkin lymphoma.

Comment on this clone: Other nucleotide sequences in the sample specify the same CDR3. The chain combines TRBV6-1 with TRBJ2-2; D is unclear. The CDR3 has 12 amino acids. Germline V lookup: CDR1 MNHNS, CDR2 SASEGT. V was trimmed by 3 bases and J by 5 bases, leaving 4 bases between them. CDR3 protein: CASSEGTGELFF. CDR3 nucleotides: TGTGCCAGCAGTGAGGGGACCGGGGAGCTGTTTTTT.

The chain is built from TRBV5-1 and TRBJ2-1; no definite D call. There are 16 residues in the CDR3. Between the trimmed V and J ends, which lost 4 bases and 7 bases, there was a span of 21 bases. Germline CDR1 and CDR2: SGHRS and YFSETQ. CDR3 nucleotide sequence: TGCGCCAGCAGCCACCGGTCCGGATTGGGATTTAATGAGCAGTTCTTC. Its translation is CASSHRSGLGFNEQFF.

The chain employs TRBV6-5 and TRBJ1-1; D possibly corresponds to TRBD1 (5 bases). Germline V CDR1 and CDR2: MNHEY, SVGAGI. The V gene lost 0 bases and the J gene lost 5 bases, with 13 bases spanning the gap. This CDR3 is 15 amino acids long. CDR3 coding DNA: TGTGCCAGCAGTTACTCAGGGCAGGGTTTGACTGAAGCTTTCTTT. Residues: CASSYSGQGLTEAFF.

The chain joins TRBV9 to TRBJ2-2; 9 nucleotides align to TRBD1. V shed 0 bases, J shed 7 bases, and the junction held 10 bases outside the gene matches. Germline V gene sequence: CDR1 SGDLS, CDR2 YYNGEE. This CDR3 comprises 17 residues. The CDR3 DNA follows: TGTGCCAGCAGCGTAGACAGGGGGCCCCTAGTCGGCGGGGAGCTGTTTTTT. Encoded protein: CASSVDRGPLVGGELFF.

The chain uses TRBV6-5 and TRBJ2-3; 7 bases are a match to TRBD2. V lost 3 bases and J lost 2; bases outside the gene matches: 5. The CDR3 spans 15 residues. Per the germline V gene, CDR1 is MNHEY and CDR2 is SVGAGI. The CDR3 spells CASSYGLAATDTQYF. For the CDR3, the DNA is TGTGCCAGCAGTTATGGGCTAGCGGCCACAGATACGCAGTATTTT.

The chain has TRBV7-2 and TRBJ2-7, with 9 bases that match TRBD2. CDR1 SGHTA and CDR2 FQGNSA come from the germline V gene. CDR3 length: 17 residues. V shed 1 base and J 9 bases; nucleotides not matched to a gene: 16. The CDR3, as DNA: TGTGCCAGCAGCTTAGGCCCCCCCGCTAGCGGGAATGGGGTGCAGTACTTC. Translated, it gives CASSLGPPASGNGVQYF.

This chain links TRBV10-3 with TRBJ1-2; D may be TRBD1 (6 bases). Germline V lookup: CDR1 ENHRY, CDR2 SYGVKD. The germline V and J ends were trimmed by 7 bases and 8 bases, with 20 bases remaining between them. CDR3 length: 14 residues. The CDR3 loop is CAINLRLGAEGYTF. CDR3 nucleotides: TGTGCCATCAACCTTCGTCTGGGGGCGGAGGGCTACACCTTC.

The chain has TRBV29-1 and TRBJ2-3; D remains unclear. Germline V gene data show CDR1 as SQVTM and CDR2 as ANQGSEA. The CDR3 is 15 amino acids. Trimming stripped 1 base from V and 4 bases from J, with 15 bases between. The CDR3 bases are TGCAGCGTTGAAGGAAGCGCACGGCGGCCAGATACGCAGTATTTT. This encodes CSVEGSARRPDTQYF.

This chain joins TRBV6-5 and TRBJ2-3, with 13 bases that match TRBD2. Germline V gives CDR1 MNHEY, CDR2 SVGAGI. The length of the CDR3 is 16 residues. V was pared by 3 bases and J by 5 bases, with 5 bases of the junction left unmatched. The CDR3 protein is CASSYGLAGVVDTQYF. CDR3 in DNA: TGTGCCAGCAGTTATGGACTAGCGGGAGTTGTAGATACGCAGTATTTT.

The chain joins TRBV14 to TRBJ1-2, with a weak D call TRBD1 (6 bases). The germline V gene has CDR1 SGHDN and CDR2 FVKESK. The CDR3 is 13 amino acids. V was clipped by 8 bases and J by 2 bases, with 12 bases between them. CDR3 loop: CASRRTDNYGYTF. The DNA for the CDR3 is TGTGCCAGCCGGAGGACAGACAACTATGGCTACACCTTC.

This chain joins TRBV30 and TRBJ2-7, with a possible D match to TRBD1 (6 bases). The CDR3 runs to 13 residues. Trimming left V 4 bases short and J 2 bases short, with 12 bases between. The V gene's germline CDR1 is GTSNPN and CDR2 SVGIG (reference sequence). The CDR3 DNA is TGTGCCTGGATTGAGGCAGGGGCCTACGAGCAGTACTTC. This codes for CAWIEAGAYEQYF.

J is TRBJ1-1 and V is TRBV11-2, with D uncertain. V shed 2 bases and J shed 2 bases, with 15 bases lying between them. CDR1 and CDR2 (germline): SGHAT, FQNNGV. The CDR3 extends over 16 amino acids. CDR3 residues: CASSLSRARGNTEAFF. The DNA of the CDR3 is TGTGCCAGCAGCTTATCGCGGGCTCGTGGAAACACTGAAGCTTTCTTT.

The V gene is TRBV11-1, the J gene TRBJ2-1; 7 bases agree with TRBD1. Germline assignment: CDR1 SGHAT and CDR2 FQDESV (reference sequence). The CDR3 is 15 residues long. The trim removed 5 bases at V and 2 bases at J, leaving 6 bases unmatched. The CDR3, as DNA: TGTGCCAGCAGCCGGGACAGCCTACCCTACAATGAGCAGTTCTTC. It is translated as CASSRDSLPYNEQFF.

The V call is TRBV6-5, the J call TRBJ1-3; D gene unclear. Between the trimmed V and J ends, which lost 6 bases and 0 bases, there was a span of 9 bases. There are 14 residues in the CDR3. Germline V CDR1 and CDR2: MNHEY, SVGAGI. The CDR3 sequence: CASRARSSGNTIYF. CDR3 sequence (DNA): TGTGCCAGCAGGGCGCGGAGCTCTGGAAACACCATATATTTT.

This clone was recorded a few times. The chain links TRBV30 to TRBJ1-2, with 8 positions matching TRBD1. Germline CDR1 is GTSNPN and CDR2 is SVGIG (reference sequence). The CDR3 totals 13 residues. The V gene end was trimmed by 2 bases and the J gene end by 4 bases; junction bases not matched to a gene: 3. CDR3 nucleotides: TGTGCCTGGAGTAGAGGACAGGGCTATGGCTACACCTTC. Translation: CAWSRGQGYGYTF.

The chain recombines TRBV19 with TRBJ1-2; TRBD1 might be the D (5 bases). V dropped 3 bases and J dropped 6 bases, with 11 bases sitting between them. The germline V gene encodes CDR1 LNHDA and CDR2 SQIVND (reference sequence). The CDR3 is 13 amino acids. The CDR3 DNA is TGTGCCAGTAGTATGAGAGGGGCAGATGGCTACACCTTC. It translates to CASSMRGADGYTF. Full variable domain (rest looked up from reference TRBV19 and TRBJ1-2): DGGITQSPKYLFRKEGQNVTLSCEQNLNHDAMYWYRQDPGQGLRLIYYSQIVNDFQKGDIAEGYSVSREKKESFPLTVTSAQKNPTAFYLCASSMRGADGYTFGSGTRLTVV.

The CDR3 here is CASSSTTDTQYF. CDR3 in DNA: TGTGCCAGCAGCTCCACCACAGATACGCAGTATTTT. V usage is TRBV7-9 and J usage is TRBJ2-3; unclear D gene. The V end was cut by 4 bases, the J end by 2 bases, with 4 bases between. The germline V gene encodes CDR1 SEHNR and CDR2 FQNEAQ (reference sequence). This CDR3 has 12 amino acids. The full variable domain, completed using reference TRBV7-9 and TRBJ2-3, is DTGVSQNPRHKITKRGQNVTFRCDPISEHNRLYWYRQTLGQGPEFLTYFQNEAQLEKSRLLSDRFSAERPKGSFSTLEIQRTEQGDSAMYLCASSSTTDTQYFGPGTRLTVL.

V gene TRBV14 combines with J gene TRBJ1-2; D unclear. In germline, CDR1 is SGHDN, CDR2 FVKESK. The CDR3 is 13 residues long. V dropped 1 base and J dropped 3 bases, with 6 bases sitting between them. In DNA form, the CDR3 reads TGTGCCAGCAGCCAAGGGCCTTACTATGGCTACACCTTC. Translating it yields CASSQGPYYGYTF.

The rearrangement uses TRBV29-1 and TRBJ2-7, with D possibly TRBD1 on 5 matching bases. Trimming shortened V by 4 bases and J by 6 bases, and 13 bases separated the two germline ends. This CDR3 is 12 amino acids long. The germline gives CDR1 SQVTM, CDR2 ANQGSEA. CDR3: CSVAQPRAEQYF. CDR3 sequence (DNA): TGCAGCGTTGCCCAACCCAGGGCCGAGCAGTACTTC.

The chain is built from TRBV18 and TRBJ1-1, with a tentative D call TRBD1 (5 bases). The CDR3 contains 15 residues. With 6 bases removed from V and 1 base from J, the gap between germline ends came to 15 bases. The germline gives CDR1 KGHSH, CDR2 LQKENI. This CDR3 reads CASSGREGPNTEAFF. The CDR3 DNA is TGTGCCAGCTCGGGGCGGGAAGGGCCGAACACTGAAGCTTTCTTT.

This clone was recorded a few times. The chain has TRBV29-1 and TRBJ2-7; 11 bases are shared with TRBD2. The germline CDR1 and CDR2 sequences are SQVTM and ANQGSEA. Unmatched junction bases numbered 11, after V lost 1 base and J lost 0 bases. The CDR3 length is 18 residues. The CDR3, as DNA: TGCAGCGTTGAAGGTTTGGGACTAGCGGAAGGGAGCTCCTACGAGCAGTACTTC. Translated, it gives CSVEGLGLAEGSSYEQYF.

The chain employs TRBV14 and TRBJ2-7; 7 bases line up with TRBD1. The CDR3 is 17 residues long. The germline V gene encodes CDR1 SGHDN and CDR2 FVKESK. V lost 3 bases to trimming and J lost 2 bases; unmatched junction nucleotides: 13. The CDR3 here is CASSHVNRDRVAYEQYF. CDR3 DNA sequence: TGTGCCAGCAGCCACGTAAACCGGGACAGAGTAGCCTACGAGCAGTACTTC.